The TCR beta chain described here comes from a study of blood T cell repertoires in COVID-19. Looking at the study overall: The United States, Italy and Spain provided the acute and convalescent COVID-19 samples. T cells, B-cell-depleted T cells, or PBMCs supplied cDNA or gDNA.

This CDR3 has 14 amino acids. Germline V CDR1 and CDR2: WSHSY, SAAADI. Measured with immunoSEQ multiplex PCR; TCRdb has only the in-frame clones, and not every one. This sample yields about 300,000 clones, of which roughly 86% are seen a single time; 1.5% to 2% belongs to the top ten. This rearrangement joins TRBV10-2 to TRBJ2-2; weak D call: TRBD1 (6 bases). This sequence originates from a woman aged 25 to 39 with COVID-19, enrolled during active disease. The sample taken for sequencing was peripheral blood. The CDR3 nucleotides are TGCGCTAGCGCCGGACAGATGAACACCGGGGAGCTGTTTTTT. Its protein is CASAGQMNTGELFF.